This T cell receptor beta chain came from a study of shared clonotypes between healthy human individuals (dated by TCRdb to 2018 to 2020). Notes on the research overall: A few men and two women, aged 18 to 49 years, made up the cohort. For each donor, CD4 naive and CD4 memory were each run on three plates, CD8 naive on two plates, and CD8 memory on one plate. To estimate repertoire size and how much clonotype sharing occurs between individuals, the study deeply sequenced the blood TCR repertoires of roughly 5 healthy adults. To increase sequencing depth and limit assay-specific biases, different laboratories used diverse techniques to prepare libraries and sequence TCR repertoires. Each donor's leukapheresis produced roughly between roughly 0.94 and 9.5 billion PBMCs. On the study overall, not on this receptor specifically: Estimated clonotype richness was generally larger for naive than for memory subsets. Even with the large sequencing depth, rarefaction of the sorted-subset datasets indicated that sequencing was incomplete. Clonotypes shared by all four sorted-subset donors showed higher generation probabilities than non-shared clonotypes. Across a few donors, approximately 5% of naive CD4, roughly 3.4% of naive CD8, about 2.3% of memory CD4, and over 0.35% of memory CD8 clonotypes were shared. The genetic and exposure-history diversity represented was limited by the small number of donors. Only blood was sampled, and tissue TCR repertoires likely differ from those in blood. Pairwise subsampling led to the expectation that sequencing depth would affect the degree of clonotype sharing among donors.

Healthy HIV-negative adults with no recently reported acute infections or vaccinations were included as donors. Every donor was a Caucasian adult residing in Nashville, Tennessee, USA. CD4+ T cells were enriched through magnetic negative selection, after which naive cells were positively selected on CD45RA and the remaining negative fraction served as the memory subset. Blood was obtained by leukapheresis, after which PBMCs were separated by Ficoll-Histopaque density gradient centrifugation and cryopreserved in liquid nitrogen vapor phase. Purity and quantity of every magnetically sorted T cell population were checked by analytical flow cytometry. Genomic DNA was isolated from each sorted fraction and quantified by UV absorbance on a Nanodrop 2000c. A word on this clone: The antigen it binds to is not known. No per-base quality is available; no much larger clone lies one base away.

Using the deep immunoSEQ assay, TCR CDR3 regions were amplified from genomic DNA by multiplex PCR. Extracted genomic DNA from each cell subset was spread evenly across all wells of several immunoSEQ 96-well plates, with each plate serving as a replicate. For sorted subsets, about 200 ng genomic DNA, equal to some 30,000 T cell genomes, was loaded into each replicate PCR. Purified libraries were measured with a Qubit 3.0 fluorometer, size-checked on a Bioanalyzer 2100, and measured again with the KAPA Library Quantification kit. Every immunoSEQ 96-well plate was sequenced on a separate single-read 150-cycle Illumina NextSeq 550 flow cell. On the study's bioinformatics: Because the immunoSEQ output held only junctional sequences and lacked quality scores, the filtering could not match the filtering applied to full-length reads. To assign V/J genes and CDR3, sequences were annotated using PyIR, a Python wrapper for IgBLAST v1.9, with IMGT germline references. Reads with weak V/J assignments (E-value above 1e-6), missing CDR3, stop codons, out-of-frame junctions, or ambiguous translated residues were removed. V3J clonotypes were defined as sequences sharing an identical inferred V gene, J gene, and CDR3 amino acid sequence. To compute the percentage overlap between repertoires, the number of shared unique clonotypes was divided by the size of the smaller repertoire. RTK rarefaction, the Chao1 estimator, and Recon v2.1 estimates of unobserved clonotypes were used to assess repertoire richness. Generation probabilities were computed with OLGA for all TCRbeta clonotypes obtained by the gDNA method from a handful of donors. TCRdb re-hosts the immuneACCESS table, in-frame sequences only. Its copies lack some clones; in the studies checked, an unresolved V gene accounts for under half of them, and the cause for the rest is not known. V, J and clone size were drawn from that table, and D and trimming were deduced from the DNA. For this sample there are some 240,000 clones; about 69% appear just once. The top ten constitute around 10% of the sample.

After removal of 5 bases from V and 5 bases from J, the junction retains 9 bases not matched to a gene. CDR1 and CDR2 are drawn from the germline V gene: SGHAT, FQNNGV. From the cysteine up to the phenylalanine, the CDR3 has a length of 15 residues. Here the CDR3 DNA is all that survives: 45 bases in frame from base 1. The sequence joins TRBV11-2 to TRBJ2-7; 10 bases in the junction line up with TRBD1. Sequencing was performed on memory CD4+ T cells sorted from blood. Interpreted using the paper, the cell subset or site label stands for: CD45RA-negative fraction. The TCR sequence derives from a man aged 25-45 years in good health. The CDR3 is CASSLWGQGTDEQYF. The DNA reads as follows: TGTGCCAGCAGCCTTTGGGGACAGGGGACGGACGAGCAGTACTTC.